The rows below give T cell receptor beta chains drawn from one sample of a study of blood T cell repertoires in COVID-19. The method was immunoSEQ multiplex PCR; TCRdb's version includes in-frame clones alone and lacks a portion of them. The sample lists roughly 150,000 clones; around 82% were seen once. Sequenced input: peripheral blood. The receptors shown here come from a man aged 60-69 years with acute or convalescent COVID-19. The conserved cysteine and the conserved F or W are not part of the CDR3 here.

>TRBV30
AWSVLAGGETQY
>TRBV6-2/TRBV6-3
ASSYLQAETQY
>TRBV19
ASSSTGTESNQPQH
>TRBV12-5
ASGFDRGSYEQY
>TRBV6-5
ASRLRGGYNEQF
>TRBV5-1
ASSRGASDQETQY
>TRBV27
ASSYIPNSPLH
>TRBV30
AWSGTSTAVGETQY
>TRBV14
ASSQDVGTNEKLF
>TRBV7-6
ASSLNGVKNTGELF
>TRBV7-6
ASSLSFGDTQY
>TRBV6-4
ASSDHSQGAYEQY
>TRBV11-2
ASGSAGTEAF
>TRBV5-6
ASSSQGAGNTIY
>TRBV28
ASSFHGRGTGELF